This TCR beta chain was observed in a study of T cells expressing NK-cell markers. TCRdb re-called the 5' RACE reads and shows each CDR3 protein once, DNA omitted. The table lists a few hundred thousand distinct CDR3 sequences. In germline, CDR1 is MNHEY, CDR2 SVGAGI. The CDR3 sequence is 13 residues long. The sequencing sample was made of blood T cells: a sorted CD56 or NKG2C T cell subset, CD4+ or CD8+ T cells, or bulk PBMC T cells (not recorded which). The V call is TRBV6-5, the J call TRBJ1-6; no DNA is available, so the TRBD1 call from TCRdb remains unchecked. The receptor's source is a man between 18 and 29 years old in good health. The CDR3 loop is CASQPVPNSPLHF.